Measured by frequency, the clone carrying this T cell receptor beta chain is large. Its antigen is unknown. This record belongs to a study of CD8 T cells in cerebrospinal fluid in Alzheimer's disease. The CDR3 contains 16 residues. Germline CDR1 reads SGHRS; CDR2 reads YFSETQ. One entry per CDR3 protein, without DNA, is what TCRdb gives after re-calling the 10x single-cell sequencing reads. The sample totals some 980 distinct CDR3 sequences. Study outcomes and limitations: In mild cognitive impairment or Alzheimer's disease, the biggest CSF clone made up more TCRs than in controls.

The clonotype comes from a human donor with mild cognitive impairment. Sequencing was done on a sample of cerebrospinal fluid. The V and J genes are TRBV5-1 and TRBJ2-2; TCRdb indicates TRBD2, and absent DNA this call remains unverified. The CDR3 sequence is CASSSLWLGNTGELFF.